The 21 T cell receptor beta chains below were found in one sample sequenced in a study of T cell responses to AZD1222 COVID-19 vaccine. Produced via immunoSEQ multiplex PCR; TCRdb's table is partial and in-frame only. The data contain approximately 150,000 clones, 80% to 95% of them singletons. Material: peripheral blood, obtained 28 days after the second AZD1222 dose. Source of these receptors: an adult who received the AZD1222 COVID-19 vaccine.

The genes are TRBV29-1 and TRBJ1-4; TRBD1 matches 7 bases. Germline trimming cut 6 bases from V and 8 bases from J; bases unmatched to any gene: 3. The CDR3 runs to 11 residues. Germline-derived CDR1 and CDR2 are SQVTM and ANQGSEA. CDR3 protein: CSVVGGEKLFF. The CDR3 nucleotides read TGCAGCGTGGTAGGGGGCGAAAAACTGTTTTTT.

V is TRBV19 and J is TRBJ1-3; D ambiguous. The length of the CDR3 is 16 residues. V was clipped by 3 bases and J by 0 bases, with 12 bases between them. Germline CDR1 reads LNHDA; CDR2 reads SQIVND (reference sequence). The CDR3 loop is CASSILGSSSGNTIYF. In nucleotides, the CDR3 is TGTGCCAGTAGTATTTTGGGGTCCTCCTCTGGAAACACCATATATTTT.

The V gene is TRBV10-3, the J gene TRBJ2-5, with 7 bases aligning to TRBD1. The V segment lost 0 bases and the J segment 3 bases; nucleotides outside the gene matches: 7. The length of the CDR3 is 16 residues. Germline V gene lookup returns CDR1 ENHRY and CDR2 SYGVKD. The CDR3 loop reads CAISESQRGQKETQYF. The CDR3 bases are TGTGCCATCAGTGAGTCACAGAGGGGACAGAAAGAGACCCAGTACTTC.

V gene TRBV5-1 combines with J gene TRBJ1-1; D not resolved. The CDR3 consists of 14 residues. Germline CDR1 is SGHRS and CDR2 is YFSETQ. V was trimmed by 0 bases and J by 7 bases, leaving 13 bases between them. The CDR3 DNA reads as TGCGCCAGCAGCTTGGTAGTCCGAGGGAGTGAAGCTTTCTTT. Translation gives CASSLVVRGSEAFF.

The rearrangement links TRBV7-7 to TRBJ2-5; D gene uncertain. V was clipped by 6 bases and J by 7 bases, with 15 bases between them. This CDR3 comprises 13 residues. CDR1 is SSHAT and CDR2 is FNYEAQ in the germline V gene (reference sequence). The CDR3 DNA reads as TGTGCCAGCAGTACCGACCCGGACGGGACCCAGTACTTC. Its translation is CASSTDPDGTQYF.

The chain joins TRBV28 to TRBJ2-3; D is perhaps TRBD2 (6 bases). The CDR3 length is 16 residues. V lost 6 bases and J lost 3, with 19 bases in between. Germline V gene lookup returns CDR1 MDHEN and CDR2 SYDVKM. In DNA form, the CDR3 reads TGTGCCAGCAGCGTTCCCCGGGGCGGGAAAACAGATACGCAGTATTTT. Amino acids: CASSVPRGGKTDTQYF.

This rearrangement joins TRBV6-5 to TRBJ2-7; D possibly corresponds to TRBD1 (5 bases). The CDR3 contains 12 residues. Germline loops: CDR1 MNHEY, CDR2 SVGAGI. The V gene lost 6 bases and the J gene lost 2 bases, with 8 bases spanning the gap. CDR3 sequence: CASSKGPYEQYF. The CDR3 bases are TGTGCCAGCAGCAAGGGGCCCTACGAGCAGTACTTC.

V gene TRBV7-8 combines with J gene TRBJ1-2; 10 bases map to TRBD1. Germline V gene lookup returns CDR1 SGHVS and CDR2 FQNEAQ. This CDR3 region has 15 residues. V lost 5 bases, J lost 5 bases, and 8 bases stayed unmatched. In nucleotides, the CDR3 is TGTGCCAGCAGCCCCCTGGACAGGGGGGGATATGGCTACACCTTC. It codes for CASSPLDRGGYGYTF.

The rearrangement links TRBV6-6 to TRBJ1-1, with 8 bases identical to TRBD1. This CDR3 has 15 amino acids. The V gene's germline CDR1 is MNHNY and CDR2 SVGAGI (reference sequence). V lost 4 bases and J lost 0; bases outside the gene matches: 4. The CDR3 DNA sequence: TGTGCCAGCAGTTCGGGACAGGTGATGAACACTGAAGCTTTCTTT. It is translated as CASSSGQVMNTEAFF.

The chain uses TRBV5-5 and TRBJ2-3; 7 positions agree with TRBD1. CDR1 is SGHKS and CDR2 is YYEKEE in the germline V gene (reference sequence). CDR3 length equals 15 residues. J was trimmed by 3 bases and V by 0 bases; bases with no gene match: 4. The chain's CDR3 is CASSLETGRTDTQYF. DNA for the CDR3: TGTGCCAGCAGCTTGGAGACAGGGCGGACAGATACGCAGTATTTT.

The genes are TRBV9 and TRBJ2-3; 8 bases match TRBD1. The germline V gene encodes CDR1 SGDLS and CDR2 YYNGEE. The length of the CDR3 is 14 residues. Losses at the gene ends were 4 bases for V and 1 base for J; bases not matched to a gene: 2. CDR3 amino acids: CASSSTGGTDTQYF. CDR3 sequence (DNA): TGTGCCAGCAGCTCGACAGGGGGCACAGATACGCAGTATTTT. The full variable domain, with the rest looked up from reference TRBV9 and TRBJ2-3, is DSGVTQTPKHLITATGQRVTLRCSPRSGDLSVYWYQQSLDQGLQFLIQYYNGEERAKGNILERFSAQQFPDLHSELNLSSLELGDSALYFCASSSTGGTDTQYFGPGTRLTVL.

This clone was counted once. The chain joins TRBV7-9 to TRBJ1-2; D gene ambiguous. This CDR3 spans 14 amino acids. The V and J ends lost 6 bases and 4 bases respectively, with 15 bases between them. CDR1 is SEHNR, CDR2 FQNEAQ, per germline (reference sequence). CDR3 amino acids: CASSPPSVLYGYTF. CDR3 nucleotides: TGTGCCAGCAGTCCACCATCCGTCCTCTATGGCTACACCTTC.

This sequence joins TRBV6-4 and TRBJ1-6; possibly TRBD1 for D (5 bases). This CDR3 contains 15 residues. The V gene's germline CDR1 is MRHNA and CDR2 SNTAGT. Trimming shortened V by 6 bases and J by 2 bases, and 11 bases separated the two germline ends. The CDR3: CASRLQGPYNSPLHF. In DNA, the CDR3 is TGTGCCAGCAGGCTGCAGGGCCCCTATAATTCACCCCTCCACTTT.

V and J are TRBV11-2 and TRBJ2-1; perhaps TRBD2 as D (5 bases). Trimming cost V 4 bases and J 4 bases, with 14 bases left between them. CDR1 and CDR2 from the germline V gene are SGHAT and FQNNGV. CDR3 length: 15 amino acids. The CDR3 nucleotides read TGTGCCAGCAGCTCCCTGGCGGGTCGATACAATGAGCAGTTCTTC. Protein product: CASSSLAGRYNEQFF.

This chain joins TRBV24-1 and TRBJ2-1; D might be TRBD1 (6 bases). This CDR3 has 15 residues. V was pared by 5 bases and J by 10 bases, with 20 bases between. The V gene's germline CDR1 is KGHDR and CDR2 SFDVKD. This CDR3 is CATSGPWGRRQEQFF. The CDR3 bases are TGTGCCACCAGTGGCCCGTGGGGGCGACGGCAGGAGCAGTTCTTC.

This sequence joins TRBV12-3 or TRBV12-4 and TRBJ1-5; perhaps TRBD1 as D (5 bases). The CDR3 length is 13 residues. Trimming took 7 bases from V and 3 from J, leaving 10 bases between them. The CDR3 loop reads CASTLTVNQPQHF. The CDR3 bases are TGTGCCAGCACCCTGACAGTCAATCAGCCCCAGCATTTT.

J is TRBJ2-1 and V is TRBV12-3 or TRBV12-4, with D perhaps matching TRBD1 (5 bases). The CDR3 is 12 amino acids. V was clipped by 1 base and J by 9 bases, with 7 bases between them. CDR3 residues: CASSLGGFEQFF. CDR3 bases: TGTGCCAGCAGTTTAGGGGGCTTTGAGCAGTTCTTC.

The chain carries TRBV27 and TRBJ2-5; either TRBD1 or TRBD2 may supply D (5 bases each). The CDR3 length is 16 residues. Germline CDR1 is MNHEY and CDR2 is SMNVEV (reference sequence). With 1 base removed from V and 4 bases from J, the gap between germline ends came to 16 bases. The CDR3: CASSLWGNAGRETQYF. The DNA for the CDR3 is TGTGCCAGCAGTTTATGGGGGAATGCAGGGCGAGAGACCCAGTACTTC.

V and J are TRBV5-4 and TRBJ2-3; 9 bases line up with TRBD1. Germline assignment: CDR1 SGHNT and CDR2 YYREEE (reference sequence). The junction had 2 bases not matched to a gene; V was cut back by 4 bases and J by 8 bases. The CDR3 loop spans 12 amino acids. CDR3 in amino acids: CASSPTGGTQYF. In DNA form, the CDR3 reads TGTGCCAGCAGCCCGACAGGGGGTACGCAGTATTTT. The whole variable domain, remainder taken from reference TRBV5-4 and TRBJ2-3, is ETGVTQSPTHLIKTRGQQVTLRCSSQSGHNTVSWYQQALGQGPQFIFQYYREEENGRGNFPPRFSGLQFPNYSSELNVNALELDDSALYLCASSPTGGTQYFGPGTRLTVL.

This chain uses TRBV3-1 (or the pseudogene TRBV3-2) with TRBJ1-2; 8 bases are a match to TRBD1. V shed 6 bases and J 8 bases; nucleotides not matched to a gene: 8. The CDR3 loop spans 13 amino acids. Per germline, CDR1 LGHDT and CDR2 YNNKEL (reference sequence). The CDR3 DNA reads as TGTGCCAGCAGGACTACGACAGGGGAAGGCTACACCTTC. Protein product: CASRTTTGEGYTF.

The rearrangement uses TRBV14 and TRBJ2-2; D is ambiguous. Deletions cut 1 base from V and 5 bases from J, with 5 bases between. CDR3 length equals 13 residues. Germline V gives CDR1 SGHDN, CDR2 FVKESK. The chain's CDR3 is CASSQGRTGELFF. CDR3 nucleotides: TGTGCCAGCAGCCAAGGTCGTACCGGGGAGCTGTTTTTT.